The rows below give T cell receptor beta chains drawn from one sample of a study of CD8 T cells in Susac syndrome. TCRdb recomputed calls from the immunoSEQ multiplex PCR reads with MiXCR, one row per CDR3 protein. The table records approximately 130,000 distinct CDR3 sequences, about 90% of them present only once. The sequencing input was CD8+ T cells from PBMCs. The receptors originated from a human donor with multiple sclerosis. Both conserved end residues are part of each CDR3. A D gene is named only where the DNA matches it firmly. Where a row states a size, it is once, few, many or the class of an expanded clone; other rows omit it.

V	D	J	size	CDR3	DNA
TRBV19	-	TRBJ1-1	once	CASSIGGFGTEAFF	TGTGCCAGTAGTATCGGAGGGTTCGGCACTGAAGCTTTCTTT
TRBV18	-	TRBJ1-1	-	CASSSVGTEAFF	TGTGCCAGCTCATCGGTCGGCACTGAAGCTTTCTTT
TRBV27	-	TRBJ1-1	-	CASSSRPYTEAFF	TGTGCCAGCAGTTCACGGCCTTACACTGAAGCTTTCTTT
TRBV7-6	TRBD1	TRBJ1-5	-	CASSPYTGESNQPQHF	TGTGCCAGCAGTCCTTATACAGGGGAGAGCAATCAGCCCCAGCATTTT
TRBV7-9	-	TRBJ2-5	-	CASTYDQETQYF	TGTGCCAGCACCTACGACCAAGAGACCCAGTACTTC
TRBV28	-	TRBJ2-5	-	CASRRILGGGEETQYF	TGTGCCAGCAGGCGTATTTTAGGGGGGGGAGAAGAGACCCAGTACTTC
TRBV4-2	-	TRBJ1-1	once	CASSQDGRLDEAFF	TGTGCCAGCAGCCAAGATGGACGTCTAGATGAAGCTTTCTTT
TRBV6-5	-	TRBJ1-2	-	CASTASVGNGYTF	TGTGCCAGCACCGCCTCGGTTGGGAATGGCTACACCTTC
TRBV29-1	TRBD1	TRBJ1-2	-	CSAFTGGNGYTF	TGCAGCGCTTTTACAGGGGGAAATGGCTACACCTTC
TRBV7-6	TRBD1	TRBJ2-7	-	CASSHSNRTGSYEQYF	TGTGCCAGCAGCCATTCGAATAGGACAGGGAGCTACGAGCAGTACTTC
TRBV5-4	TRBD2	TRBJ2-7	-	CASSLYTSGSYEQYF	TGTGCCAGCAGCTTGTACACTAGCGGTTCCTACGAGCAGTACTTC
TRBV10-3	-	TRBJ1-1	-	CAISLTGVTEAFF	TGTGCCATCAGCCTCACTGGGGTTACTGAAGCTTTCTTT
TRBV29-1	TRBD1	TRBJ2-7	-	CSVEGDPGGTTYEQYF	TGCAGCGTTGAAGGCGACCCAGGGGGCACAACCTACGAGCAGTACTTC
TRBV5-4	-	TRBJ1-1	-	CASSFGGGGEAFF	TGTGCCAGCAGCTTTGGGGGCGGAGGTGAAGCTTTCTTT
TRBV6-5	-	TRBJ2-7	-	CASSYSAGREQYF	TGTGCCAGCAGTTACTCGGCAGGACGCGAGCAGTACTTC
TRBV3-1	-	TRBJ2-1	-	CASREAGYNEQFF	TGTGCCAGCAGAGAGGCGGGGTACAATGAGCAGTTCTTC
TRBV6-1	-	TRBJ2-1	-	CASSDRVPYNEQFF	TGTGCCAGCAGTGACAGGGTCCCCTACAATGAGCAGTTCTTC
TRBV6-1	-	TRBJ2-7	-	CASSEVGYEQYF	TGTGCCAGCAGTGAGGTAGGCTACGAGCAGTACTTC
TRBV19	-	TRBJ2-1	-	CASSIMGQWGEQFF	TGTGCCAGTAGTATAATGGGTCAGTGGGGTGAGCAGTTCTTC
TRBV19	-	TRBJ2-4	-	CASSPGIAKNIQYF	TGTGCCAGTAGTCCGGGGATCGCCAAAAACATTCAGTACTTC
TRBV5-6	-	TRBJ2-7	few	CASSLGQSYEQYF	TGTGCCAGCAGCTTGGGGCAGTCCTACGAGCAGTACTTC
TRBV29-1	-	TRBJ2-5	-	CSVVGIAIRETQYF	TGCAGCGTTGTGGGGATAGCGATCAGAGAGACCCAGTACTTC
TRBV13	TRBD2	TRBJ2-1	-	CASSTWTSGASYNEQFF	TGTGCCAGCAGCACCTGGACTAGCGGAGCCTCCTACAATGAGCAGTTCTTC
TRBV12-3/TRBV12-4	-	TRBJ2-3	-	CATTYFETQYF	TGTGCCACCACCTACTTCGAAACGCAGTATTTT
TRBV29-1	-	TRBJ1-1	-	CSVESWNTEAFF	TGCAGCGTTGAAAGTTGGAACACTGAAGCTTTCTTT
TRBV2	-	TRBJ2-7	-	CASGNYEQYF	TGTGCCAGCGGGAACTACGAGCAGTACTTC
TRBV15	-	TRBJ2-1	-	CATSRGDVEQFF	TGTGCCACCAGCAGAGGAGACGTTGAGCAGTTCTTC
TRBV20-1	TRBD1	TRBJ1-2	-	CSALSGTGGIYGYTF	TGCAGTGCACTGTCCGGGACAGGGGGCATCTATGGCTACACCTTC
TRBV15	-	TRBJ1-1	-	CATSGWNTEAFF	TGTGCCACCAGTGGGTGGAACACTGAAGCTTTCTTT
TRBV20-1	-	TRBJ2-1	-	CSARDTWERPNEQFF	TGCAGTGCTAGAGATACGTGGGAGAGGCCCAATGAGCAGTTCTTC
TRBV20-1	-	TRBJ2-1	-	CSARDTGSATYNEQFF	TGCAGTGCTAGAGATACTGGGAGTGCGACCTACAATGAGCAGTTCTTC
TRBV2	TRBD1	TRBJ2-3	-	CASGGTGPHTDTQYF	TGTGCCAGCGGAGGGACAGGTCCTCACACAGATACGCAGTATTTT
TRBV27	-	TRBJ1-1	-	CASSLGQEAFF	TGTGCCAGCAGTTTGGGGCAGGAAGCTTTCTTT